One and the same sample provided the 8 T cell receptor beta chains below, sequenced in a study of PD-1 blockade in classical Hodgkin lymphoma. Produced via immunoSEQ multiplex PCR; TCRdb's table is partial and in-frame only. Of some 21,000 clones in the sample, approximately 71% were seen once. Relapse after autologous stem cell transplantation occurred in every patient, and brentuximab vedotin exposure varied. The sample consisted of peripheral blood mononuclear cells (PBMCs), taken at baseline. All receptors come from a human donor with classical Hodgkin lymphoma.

The CDR3 DNA is TGTGCCAGCAGTAAGGGTTCCAGCAATCAGCCCCAGCATTTT. Translating gives CASSKGSSNQPQHF. The V call is TRBV25-1, the J call TRBJ1-5; D gene ambiguous. This CDR3 is 14 amino acids long. Germline CDR1 and CDR2: MGHDK and SYGVNS. Trimming pared 5 bases from V and 1 base from J, leaving 9 bases between.

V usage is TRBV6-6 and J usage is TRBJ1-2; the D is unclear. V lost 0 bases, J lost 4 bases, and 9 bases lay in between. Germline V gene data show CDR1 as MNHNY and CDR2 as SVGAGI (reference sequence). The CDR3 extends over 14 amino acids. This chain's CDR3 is CASSYSSGFYGYTF. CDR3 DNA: TGTGCCAGCAGTTACTCGTCGGGGTTCTATGGCTACACCTTC.

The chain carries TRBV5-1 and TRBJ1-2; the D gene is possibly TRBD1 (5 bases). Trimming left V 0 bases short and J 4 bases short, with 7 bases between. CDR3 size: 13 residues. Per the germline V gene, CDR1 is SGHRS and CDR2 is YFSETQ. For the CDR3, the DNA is TGCGCCAGCAGCTTGGGAGACAGCTATGGCTACACCTTC. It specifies CASSLGDSYGYTF.

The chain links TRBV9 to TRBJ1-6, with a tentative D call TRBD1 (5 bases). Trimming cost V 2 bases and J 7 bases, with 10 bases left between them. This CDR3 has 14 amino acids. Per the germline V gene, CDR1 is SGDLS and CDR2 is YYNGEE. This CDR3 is CASSVGTGNSPLHF. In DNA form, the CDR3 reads TGTGCCAGCAGCGTCGGGACTGGCAATTCACCCCTCCACTTT.

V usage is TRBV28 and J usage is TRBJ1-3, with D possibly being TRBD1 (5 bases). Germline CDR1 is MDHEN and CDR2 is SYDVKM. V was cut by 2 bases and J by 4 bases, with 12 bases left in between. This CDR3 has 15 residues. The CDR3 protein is CASSLRAGQGNTIYF. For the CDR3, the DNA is TGTGCCAGCAGTTTACGGGCAGGGCAAGGAAACACCATATATTTT.

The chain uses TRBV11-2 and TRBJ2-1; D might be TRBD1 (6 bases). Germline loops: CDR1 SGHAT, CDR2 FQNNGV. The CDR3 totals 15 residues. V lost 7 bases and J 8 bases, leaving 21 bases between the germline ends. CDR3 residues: CASTLAGTNIDEQFF. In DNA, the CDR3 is TGTGCCAGCACTTTAGCCGGGACAAATATTGATGAGCAGTTCTTC.

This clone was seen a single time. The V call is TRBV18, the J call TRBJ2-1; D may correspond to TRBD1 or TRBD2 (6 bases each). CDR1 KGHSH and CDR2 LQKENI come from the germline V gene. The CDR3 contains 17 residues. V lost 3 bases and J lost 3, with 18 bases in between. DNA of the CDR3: TGTGCCAGCTCACCGTACGTCAGGGGACTCTACTACAATGAGCAGTTCTTC. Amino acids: CASSPYVRGLYYNEQFF.

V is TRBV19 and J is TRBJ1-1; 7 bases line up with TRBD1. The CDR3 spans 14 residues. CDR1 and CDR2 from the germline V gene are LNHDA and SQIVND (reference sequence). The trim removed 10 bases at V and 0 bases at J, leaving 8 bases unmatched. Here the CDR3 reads CATTTGYVNTEAFF. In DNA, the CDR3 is TGTGCCACCACGACAGGGTACGTGAACACTGAAGCTTTCTTT.